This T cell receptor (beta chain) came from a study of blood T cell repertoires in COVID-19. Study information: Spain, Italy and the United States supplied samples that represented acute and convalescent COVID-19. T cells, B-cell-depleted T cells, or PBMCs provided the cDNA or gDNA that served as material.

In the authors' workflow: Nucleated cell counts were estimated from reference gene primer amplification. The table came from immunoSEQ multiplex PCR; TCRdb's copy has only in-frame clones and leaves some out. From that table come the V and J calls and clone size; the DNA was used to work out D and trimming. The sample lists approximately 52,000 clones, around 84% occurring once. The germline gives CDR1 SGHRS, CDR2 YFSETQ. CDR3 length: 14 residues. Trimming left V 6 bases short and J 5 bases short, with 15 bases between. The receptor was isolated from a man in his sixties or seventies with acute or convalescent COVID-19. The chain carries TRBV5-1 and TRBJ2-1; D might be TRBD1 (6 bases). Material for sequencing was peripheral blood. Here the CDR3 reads CASNSAEGDNEQFF. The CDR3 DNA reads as TGCGCCAGCAACTCCGCTGAGGGGGACAATGAGCAGTTCTTC.